This TCR beta chain was recovered during a study of blood T cell repertoires in COVID-19. The authors' processing: Amplification from reference gene primers served as the basis for estimated nucleated cell counts. The protocol was immunoSEQ multiplex PCR, while the TCRdb copy is restricted to in-frame clones and leaves out a portion. V and J calls and clone size are given by that table; D and trimming were obtained from the DNA. This sample carries some 250,000 clones, about 80% of them seen once, and the ten largest clones take about 15%. Participants' reported clinical history set cohort assignment. Looked up from germline, CDR1 is SEHNR and CDR2 is FQNEAQ (reference sequence). V was cut by 2 bases and J by 2 bases, with 12 bases left in between. The CDR3 runs 15 residues.

The sample taken for sequencing was PBMCs or T cells enriched from blood (not recorded which). The TCR originated in a middle-aged man who had recovered from COVID-19. V is TRBV7-9 and J is TRBJ1-2, with D unclear. The CDR3 sequence: CASSLSTIFNYGYTF. The CDR3 nucleotides are TGTGCCAGCAGCTTAAGCACCATTTTCAACTATGGCTACACCTTC. Full variable domain (missing parts from reference TRBV7-9 and TRBJ1-2): DTGVSQNPRHKITKRGQNVTFRCDPISEHNRLYWYRQTLGQGPEFLTYFQNEAQLEKSRLLSDRFSAERPKGSFSTLEIQRTEQGDSAMYLCASSLSTIFNYGYTFGSGTRLTVV.